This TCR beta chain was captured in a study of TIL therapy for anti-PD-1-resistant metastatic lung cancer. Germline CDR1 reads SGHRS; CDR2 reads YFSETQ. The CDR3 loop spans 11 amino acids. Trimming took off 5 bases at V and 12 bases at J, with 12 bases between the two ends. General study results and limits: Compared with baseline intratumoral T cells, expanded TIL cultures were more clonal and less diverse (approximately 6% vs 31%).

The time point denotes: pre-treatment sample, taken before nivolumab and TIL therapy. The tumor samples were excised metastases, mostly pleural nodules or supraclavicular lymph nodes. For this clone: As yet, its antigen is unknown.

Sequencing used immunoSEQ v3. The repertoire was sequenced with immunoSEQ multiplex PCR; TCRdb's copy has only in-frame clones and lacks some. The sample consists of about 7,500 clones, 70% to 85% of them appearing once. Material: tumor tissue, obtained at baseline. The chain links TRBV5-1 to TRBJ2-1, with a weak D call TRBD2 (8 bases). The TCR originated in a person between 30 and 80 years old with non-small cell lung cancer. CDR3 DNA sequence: TGCGCCAGCAGTAGCGGGACAGTGCAGTTCTTC. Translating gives CASSSGTVQFF.